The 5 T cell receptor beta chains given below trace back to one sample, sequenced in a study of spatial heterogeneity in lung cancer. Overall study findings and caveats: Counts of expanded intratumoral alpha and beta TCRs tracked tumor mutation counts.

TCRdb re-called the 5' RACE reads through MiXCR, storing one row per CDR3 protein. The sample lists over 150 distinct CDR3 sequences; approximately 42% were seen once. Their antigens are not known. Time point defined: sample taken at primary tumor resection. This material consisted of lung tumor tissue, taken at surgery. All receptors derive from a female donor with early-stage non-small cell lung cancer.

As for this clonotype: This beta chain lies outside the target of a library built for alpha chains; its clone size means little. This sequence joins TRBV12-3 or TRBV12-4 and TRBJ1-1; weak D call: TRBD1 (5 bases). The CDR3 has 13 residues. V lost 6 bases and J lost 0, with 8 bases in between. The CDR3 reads CASSVQVNTEAFF. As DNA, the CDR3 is TGTGCCAGCAGCGTACAGGTGAACACTGAAGCTTTCTTT.

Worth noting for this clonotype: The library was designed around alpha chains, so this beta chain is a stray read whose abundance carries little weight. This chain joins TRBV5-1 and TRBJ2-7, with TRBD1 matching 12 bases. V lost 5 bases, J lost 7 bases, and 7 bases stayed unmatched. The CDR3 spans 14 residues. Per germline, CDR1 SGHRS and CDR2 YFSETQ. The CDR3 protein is CASRAGTGGREQYF. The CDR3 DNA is TGCGCCAGCAGAGCCGGGACAGGGGGCAGAGAGCAGTACTTC.

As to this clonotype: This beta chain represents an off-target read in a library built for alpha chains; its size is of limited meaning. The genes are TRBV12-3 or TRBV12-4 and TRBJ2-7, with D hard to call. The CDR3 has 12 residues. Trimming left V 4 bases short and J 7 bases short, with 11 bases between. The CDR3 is CASSYSVGEQYF. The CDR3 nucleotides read TGTGCCAGCAGTTACAGCGTCGGAGAGCAGTACTTC.

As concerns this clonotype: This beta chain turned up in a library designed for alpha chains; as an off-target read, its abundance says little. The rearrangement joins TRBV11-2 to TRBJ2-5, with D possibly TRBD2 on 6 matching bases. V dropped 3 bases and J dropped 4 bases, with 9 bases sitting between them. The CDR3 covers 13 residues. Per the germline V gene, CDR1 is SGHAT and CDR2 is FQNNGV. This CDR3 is CASSFTEGETQYF. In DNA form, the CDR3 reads TGTGCCAGCAGCTTTACGGAGGGAGAGACCCAGTACTTC.

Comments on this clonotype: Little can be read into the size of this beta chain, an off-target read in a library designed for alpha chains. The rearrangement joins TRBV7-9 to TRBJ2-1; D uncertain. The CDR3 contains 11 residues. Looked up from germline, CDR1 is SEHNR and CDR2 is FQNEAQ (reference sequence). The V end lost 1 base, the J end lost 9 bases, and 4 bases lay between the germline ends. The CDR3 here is CASSLGGEQFF. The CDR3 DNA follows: TGTGCCAGCAGCTTAGGAGGTGAGCAGTTCTTC. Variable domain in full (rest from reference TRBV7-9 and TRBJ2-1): DTGVSQNPRHKITKRGQNVTFRCDPISEHNRLYWYRQTLGQGPEFLTYFQNEAQLEKSRLLSDRFSAERPKGSFSTLEIQRTEQGDSAMYLCASSLGGEQFFGPGTRLTVL.